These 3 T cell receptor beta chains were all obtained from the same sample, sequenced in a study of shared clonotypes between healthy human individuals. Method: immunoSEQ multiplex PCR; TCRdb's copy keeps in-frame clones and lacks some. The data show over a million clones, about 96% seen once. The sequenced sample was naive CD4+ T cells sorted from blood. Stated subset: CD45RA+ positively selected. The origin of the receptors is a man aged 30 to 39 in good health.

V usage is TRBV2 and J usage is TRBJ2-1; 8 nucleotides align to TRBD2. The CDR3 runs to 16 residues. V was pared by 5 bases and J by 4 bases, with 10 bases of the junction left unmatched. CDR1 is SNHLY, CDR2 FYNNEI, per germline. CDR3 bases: TGTGCCAGCAGTCAGGAGATGCGGGAGGTTTACAATGAGCAGTTCTTC. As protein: CASSQEMREVYNEQFF.

Here the CDR3 reads CASSPPTSVKNIQYF. The CDR3, as DNA: TGTGCCAGCTCACCCCCGACTAGCGTCAAAAACATTCAGTACTTC. The rearrangement joins TRBV18 to TRBJ2-4; TRBD2 agrees at 8 bases. The CDR3 is made up of 15 amino acids. Per germline, CDR1 KGHSH and CDR2 LQKENI. Unmatched junction bases numbered 4, after V lost 3 bases and J lost 3 bases.

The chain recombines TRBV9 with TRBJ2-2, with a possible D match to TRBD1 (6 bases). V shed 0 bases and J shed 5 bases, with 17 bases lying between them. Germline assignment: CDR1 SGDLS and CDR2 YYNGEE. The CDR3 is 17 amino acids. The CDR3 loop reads CASSVVFRGQRTGELFF. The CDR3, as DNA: TGTGCCAGCAGCGTAGTATTTAGGGGACAAAGGACCGGGGAGCTGTTTTTT.